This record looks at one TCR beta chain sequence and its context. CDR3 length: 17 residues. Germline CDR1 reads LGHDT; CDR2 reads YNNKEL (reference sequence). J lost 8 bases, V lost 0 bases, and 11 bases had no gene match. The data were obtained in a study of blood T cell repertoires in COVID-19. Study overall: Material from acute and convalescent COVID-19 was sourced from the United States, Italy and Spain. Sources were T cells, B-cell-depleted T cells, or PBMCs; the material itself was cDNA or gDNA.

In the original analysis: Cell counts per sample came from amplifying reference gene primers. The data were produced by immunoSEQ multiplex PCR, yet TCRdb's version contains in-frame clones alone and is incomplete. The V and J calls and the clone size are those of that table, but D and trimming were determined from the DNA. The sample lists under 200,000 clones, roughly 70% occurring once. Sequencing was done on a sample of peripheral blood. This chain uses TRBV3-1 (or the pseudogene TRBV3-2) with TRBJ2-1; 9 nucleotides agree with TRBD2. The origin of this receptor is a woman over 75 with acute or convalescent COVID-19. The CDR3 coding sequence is TGTGCCAGCAGCCAAGATAGAGGGGCGGGAGGGCCCTATGAGCAGTTCTTC. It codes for CASSQDRGAGGPYEQFF.